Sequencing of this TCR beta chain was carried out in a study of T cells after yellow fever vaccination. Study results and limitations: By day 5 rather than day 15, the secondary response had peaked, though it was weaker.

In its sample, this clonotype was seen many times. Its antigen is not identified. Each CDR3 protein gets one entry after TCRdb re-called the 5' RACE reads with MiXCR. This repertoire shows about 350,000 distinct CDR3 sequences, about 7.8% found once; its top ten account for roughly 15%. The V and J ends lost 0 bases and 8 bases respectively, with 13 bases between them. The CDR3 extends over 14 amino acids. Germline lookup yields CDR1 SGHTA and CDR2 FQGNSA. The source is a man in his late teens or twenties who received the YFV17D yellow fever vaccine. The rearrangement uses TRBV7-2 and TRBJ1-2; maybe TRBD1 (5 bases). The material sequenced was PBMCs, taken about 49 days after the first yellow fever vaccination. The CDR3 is CASSLAIREGGYTF. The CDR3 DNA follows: TGTGCCAGCAGCTTAGCTATCAGGGAAGGCGGCTACACCTTC.